The 9 T cell receptor beta chains below come from one sample, sequenced in a study of cytotoxic CD8 clonotypes in ibrutinib-treated CLL. Using immunoSEQ multiplex PCR, the repertoire was profiled, and TCRdb retains in-frame clones only, with some absent. The data contain 95,000 to 100,000 clones, around four fifths of them singletons. This specimen was PBMCs, taken after 12 months of ibrutinib treatment. The receptor source for this set is a human donor with chronic lymphocytic leukemia.

V is TRBV23-1 and J is TRBJ1-2, with a possible D match to TRBD1 (5 bases). TRBV23-1 belongs to the ORF category, with a function that is uncertain. V was cut by 0 bases and J by 7 bases, with 15 bases left in between. There are 15 residues in the CDR3. CDR3 protein: CASSQSRRQTCGYTF. CDR3 DNA sequence: TGCGCCAGCAGTCAATCACGACGACAGACCTGTGGCTACACCTTC.

J is TRBJ2-6 and V is TRBV28; D ambiguous. With 8 bases removed from V and 0 bases from J, the gap between germline ends came to 5 bases. The CDR3 length is 13 residues. CDR1 and CDR2 (germline): MDHEN, SYDVKM. CDR3 protein: CASEASGANVLTF. CDR3 DNA sequence: TGTGCCAGCGAGGCCTCTGGGGCCAACGTCCTGACTTTC. Using reference TRBV28 and TRBJ2-6 for the parts outside the CDR3, the full variable domain is DVKVTQSSRYLVKRTGEKVFLECVQDMDHENMFWYRQDPGLGLRLIYFSYDVKMKEKGDIPEGYSVSREKKERFSLILESASTNQTSMYLCASEASGANVLTFGAGSRLTVL.

The chain links TRBV19 to TRBJ2-3; D could derive from TRBD1 or TRBD2 (5 bases each). CDR3 length: 17 residues. Germline V lookup: CDR1 LNHDA, CDR2 SQIVND (reference sequence). V was pared by 5 bases and J by 2 bases, with 20 bases between. CDR3 sequence reads: CASSLVLRDLPTDTQYF. The CDR3 coding sequence is TGTGCCAGTAGTCTTGTCCTCCGGGACCTTCCCACAGATACGCAGTATTTT.

This sequence joins TRBV7-2 and TRBJ1-3; D not resolved. V was pared by 5 bases and J by 2 bases, with 10 bases between. The CDR3 runs to 14 residues. The V gene's germline CDR1 is SGHTA and CDR2 FQGNSA. In DNA form, the CDR3 reads TGTGCCAGCAGCCCCTCAGGCGCTGGAAACACCATATATTTT. This sequence encodes CASSPSGAGNTIYF.

The chain joins TRBV7-9 to TRBJ2-3, with D possibly being TRBD1 (7 bases). Trimming removed 3 bases at V and 0 bases at J, with 16 bases between. Germline values: CDR1 SEHNR, CDR2 FQNEAQ (reference sequence). CDR3 size: 17 residues. CDR3 in DNA: TGTGCCAGCAGCTTTCACAGGGGAGGCCTTAGCACAGATACGCAGTATTTT. Translated: CASSFHRGGLSTDTQYF.

The V gene is TRBV30, the J gene TRBJ2-6; D is uncertain. Trimming removed 3 bases from V and 4 bases from J, with 7 bases in between. Per germline, CDR1 GTSNPN and CDR2 SVGIG (reference sequence). This CDR3 has 13 residues. The CDR3 DNA sequence: TGTGCCTGGAGAAACACCGGGGCCAACGTCCTGACTTTC. It is translated as CAWRNTGANVLTF.

This clone was picked up one time. V usage is TRBV5-1 and J usage is TRBJ2-7; D might be TRBD1 (6 bases). Germline assignment: CDR1 SGHRS and CDR2 YFSETQ. CDR3 length: 12 residues. V was trimmed by 4 bases and J by 2 bases, leaving 7 bases between them. The CDR3 DNA reads TGCGCCAGCAGCCGGGACACCTACGAGCAGTACTTC. Residues: CASSRDTYEQYF.

The chain links TRBV7-9 to TRBJ2-3; no definite D call. V lost 5 bases to trimming and J lost 5 bases, with 8 bases between them. Germline CDR1 reads SEHNR; CDR2 reads FQNEAQ (reference sequence). The CDR3 is made up of 12 amino acids. The CDR3 protein is CASSKAEDTQYF. CDR3 coding DNA: TGTGCCAGCAGCAAGGCCGAAGATACGCAGTATTTT.

V and J are TRBV5-6 and TRBJ2-3, with D maybe TRBD2 (5 bases). The CDR3 runs to 11 residues. Between the trimmed V and J ends, which lost 4 bases and 6 bases, there was a span of 6 bases. CDR1 SGHDT and CDR2 YYEEEE come from the germline V gene. The CDR3 region is CASSQRDTQYF. In nucleotides, the CDR3 is TGTGCCAGCAGCCAGCGGGATACGCAGTATTTT.